This passage covers 14 T cell receptor beta chains from one sample sequenced in a study of cytomegalovirus exposure and HLA in healthy donors. PCR primers comprised 60 Vbeta and 13 Jbeta primers. Profiling relied on immunoSEQ multiplex PCR, and the TCRdb table lists in-frame clones only, not all of them. The sample has roughly 57,000 clones; roughly 79% are singletons. Specimen: PBMCs. These receptors were taken from a man aged 50 to 60 in good health and CMV-seronegative.

This clone was counted between two and nine times. V gene TRBV29-1 combines with J gene TRBJ2-7; 10 nucleotides align to TRBD2. CDR1 and CDR2 from the germline V gene are SQVTM and ANQGSEA. The V and J ends lost 7 bases and 4 bases, in that order; junction bases with no gene match: 4. The CDR3 sequence is 12 residues long. The CDR3 DNA is TGCAGCGCTAGCGGGGGAATGTACGAGCAGTACTTC. Protein sequence: CSASGGMYEQYF.

The chain uses TRBV4-3 and TRBJ1-4, with D unclear. From germline, CDR1 is LGHNA and CDR2 YSLEER. V lost 1 base to trimming and J lost 4 bases, with 10 bases between them. The CDR3 runs to 15 residues. CDR3: CASSQGAGFNEKLFF. The CDR3 DNA is TGCGCCAGCAGCCAAGGGGCGGGGTTTAATGAAAAACTGTTTTTT.

The rearrangement joins TRBV6-5 to TRBJ1-2, with D possibly being TRBD1 (5 bases). Between the trimmed V and J ends, which lost 0 bases and 6 bases, there was a span of 17 bases. The CDR3 has 16 amino acids. From germline, CDR1 is MNHEY and CDR2 SVGAGI. CDR3 bases: TGTGCCAGCAGTTACTCGCGGGACCAGATAAGGGATGGCTACACCTTC. Amino acid sequence: CASSYSRDQIRDGYTF.

The V and J genes are TRBV9 and TRBJ1-1, with 10 positions matching TRBD1. Germline V CDR1 and CDR2: SGDLS, YYNGEE. V lost 2 bases, J lost 5 bases, and 9 bases stayed unmatched. This CDR3 is 16 amino acids long. CDR3 loop: CASSVGTGVIGTEAFF. CDR3 nucleotide sequence: TGTGCCAGCAGCGTTGGGACAGGGGTAATTGGGACTGAAGCTTTCTTT.

The V gene is TRBV15, the J gene TRBJ1-1; D is unclear. Germline V gene sequence: CDR1 LNHNV, CDR2 YYDKDF (reference sequence). V shed 2 bases and J shed 1 base, with 8 bases lying between them. The CDR3 contains 14 residues. In DNA, the CDR3 is TGTGCCACCAGCAGAAGAACGGGGAACACTGAAGCTTTCTTT. Translation gives CATSRRTGNTEAFF.

The rearrangement uses TRBV29-1 and TRBJ2-3; maybe TRBD2 (6 bases). V lost 7 bases and J 2 bases, leaving 16 bases between the germline ends. This CDR3 has 14 residues. Per the germline V gene, CDR1 is SQVTM and CDR2 is ANQGSEA. The CDR3 loop is CSAGSYSHTDTQYF. The CDR3 bases are TGCAGCGCCGGGAGCTACTCACACACAGATACGCAGTATTTT.

The V gene is TRBV15, the J gene TRBJ2-1; 9 bases map to TRBD2. Germline CDR1 LNHNV, CDR2 YYDKDF (reference sequence). This CDR3 has 17 amino acids. The V gene end was trimmed by 1 base and the J gene end by 7 bases; junction bases not matched to a gene: 11. CDR3 sequence reads: CATSRVGGGGARNEQFF. CDR3 coding DNA: TGTGCCACCAGCAGAGTGGGGGGCGGGGGGGCGCGGAATGAGCAGTTCTTC.

This chain joins TRBV6-5 and TRBJ2-7, with TRBD1 as a possible D gene (6 bases). From germline, CDR1 is MNHEY and CDR2 SVGAGI. V was trimmed by 0 bases and J by 3 bases, leaving 12 bases between them. This CDR3 is built from 15 residues. CDR3 sequence: CASSYSTGPFYEQYF. The CDR3 coding sequence is TGTGCCAGCAGTTACTCGACAGGCCCCTTCTACGAGCAGTACTTC.

The chain links TRBV12-5 to TRBJ1-5; TRBD1 matches 7 bases. With V trimmed by 6 bases and J by 1 base, 9 bases remained unmatched. The germline gives CDR1 LGHNT, CDR2 FRNRAP. The CDR3 is 16 residues long. The CDR3 sequence is CASGPGRGKSNQPQHF. CDR3 DNA: TGTGCTAGTGGCCCTGGCAGGGGGAAGAGCAATCAGCCCCAGCATTTT.

V usage is TRBV4-2 and J usage is TRBJ1-1; no firm D call. The length of the CDR3 is 19 residues. Trimming took off 0 bases at V and 0 bases at J, with 20 bases between the two ends. The germline CDR1 and CDR2 sequences are LGHNA and YNFKEQ. The CDR3 DNA follows: TGTGCCAGCAGCCAAGATATCGATAGGGTGGAGAGGGTGAACACTGAAGCTTTCTTT. Its protein product is CASSQDIDRVERVNTEAFF.

The chain employs TRBV2 and TRBJ1-1; TRBD1 might be the D (5 bases). The CDR3 is made up of 18 amino acids. V was shortened by 4 bases and J by 0 bases, with 21 bases between the two germline ends. The V gene's germline CDR1 is SNHLY and CDR2 FYNNEI. CDR3 nucleotide sequence: TGTGCCAGCAGTGGACCATTGACAGCCTCCTTCATGAACACTGAAGCTTTCTTT. This codes for CASSGPLTASFMNTEAFF.

The genes are TRBV4-1 and TRBJ1-4; 8 nucleotides line up with TRBD1. Per germline, CDR1 MGHRA and CDR2 YSYEKL. Unmatched junction bases numbered 6, after V lost 1 base and J lost 2 bases. The CDR3 is 17 residues long. The CDR3 sequence is CASSQGQGKSTNEKLFF. CDR3 nucleotide sequence: TGCGCCAGCAGCCAAGGACAGGGGAAGTCGACTAATGAAAAACTGTTTTTT.

The chain is built from TRBV6-5 and TRBJ2-7; D not certain. V was trimmed by 2 bases and J by 3 bases, leaving 8 bases between them. CDR3 length equals 13 residues. Germline V CDR1 and CDR2: MNHEY, SVGAGI. The CDR3, as DNA: TGTGCCAGCAGTTACCATCGAGACTACGAGCAGTACTTC. This sequence encodes CASSYHRDYEQYF.

Note on this clone: The junction does not match germline at one end; this may be a read error. The rearrangement joins TRBV27 to TRBJ1-1; maybe TRBD1 (6 bases). The CDR3 loop spans 15 amino acids. Germline V gene sequence: CDR1 MNHEY, CDR2 SMNVEV (reference sequence). The CDR3 DNA reads as TGTGCCAGCAGTCGACCGGGGGGCGGGAACTCTGAAGCTTTCTTT. Translated: CASSRPGGGNSEAFF.